These 14 T cell receptor beta chains share one sample of origin, sequenced in a study of cytomegalovirus exposure and HLA in healthy donors. 60 Vbeta and 13 Jbeta primers were used in PCR. Sequenced by immunoSEQ multiplex PCR; TCRdb stores in-frame clones only, minus some. The sample includes about 120,000 clones, 60% to 85% of them seen just once. Sequencing was done on a sample of PBMCs. All receptors come from a young woman in good health and CMV-seronegative.

The genes are TRBV30 and TRBJ2-2; the D is unclear. Germline values: CDR1 GTSNPN, CDR2 SVGIG (reference sequence). V gave up 4 bases and J gave up 0 bases, with 9 bases separating them. The CDR3 covers 14 residues. For the CDR3, the DNA is TGTGCCTGGAAACCAGTCGCGAACACCGGGGAGCTGTTTTTT. Its protein is CAWKPVANTGELFF.

This chain joins TRBV6-1 and TRBJ2-7; 7 bases are a match to TRBD1. Germline assignment: CDR1 MNHNS and CDR2 SASEGT. V was clipped by 4 bases and J by 3 bases; unmatched bases: 9. This CDR3 contains 15 residues. CDR3 amino acids: CASSVDRRSFYEQYF. DNA for the CDR3: TGTGCCAGCAGTGTGGACAGGCGCAGTTTCTACGAGCAGTACTTC.

This clone showed up just a few times. The chain employs TRBV29-1 and TRBJ2-7, with D perhaps TRBD1 (6 bases). V was clipped by 7 bases and J by 0 bases, with 13 bases between them. The CDR3 is 13 amino acids. Germline CDR1 reads SQVTM; CDR2 reads ANQGSEA. CDR3 loop: CSATGQSSYEQYF. The CDR3 nucleotides read TGCAGCGCTACCGGACAGAGCTCCTACGAGCAGTACTTC.

The V and J genes are TRBV19 and TRBJ2-7; D might be TRBD1 (6 bases). The germline CDR1 and CDR2 sequences are LNHDA and SQIVND (reference sequence). V was trimmed by 3 bases and J by 2 bases, leaving 11 bases between them. There are 14 residues in the CDR3. The CDR3 region has the DNA TGTGCCAGTAGTATCACGGGGACAACCTACGAGCAGTACTTC. Residues: CASSITGTTYEQYF.

This chain uses TRBV5-5 with TRBJ1-1; D is unresolved. V lost 1 base, J lost 5 bases, and 9 bases lay in between. Germline values: CDR1 SGHKS, CDR2 YYEKEE (reference sequence). CDR3 length: 13 amino acids. The CDR3 sequence is CASSLLVRTEAFF. The CDR3 DNA reads as TGTGCCAGCAGCTTGTTAGTGAGGACTGAAGCTTTCTTT.

This sequence joins TRBV29-1 and TRBJ2-7, with D possibly TRBD1 on 5 matching bases. V gave up 4 bases and J gave up 3 bases, with 16 bases separating them. CDR1 and CDR2 from the germline V gene are SQVTM and ANQGSEA. The CDR3 consists of 14 residues. The CDR3 sequence is CSVAVDSLSYEQYF. The CDR3 DNA follows: TGCAGCGTTGCAGTCGACAGTTTGAGCTACGAGCAGTACTTC.

The J gene is TRBJ1-1, the V gene TRBV27; unclear D gene. V was cut by 6 bases and J by 4 bases, with 9 bases left in between. CDR3 size: 12 residues. Germline lookup yields CDR1 MNHEY and CDR2 SMNVEV (reference sequence). The CDR3 DNA reads as TGTGCCAGCAGGCGATCCCCCACTGAAGCTTTCTTT. Translating it yields CASRRSPTEAFF.

The J gene is TRBJ1-2, the V gene TRBV29-1, with D possibly matching TRBD1 (5 bases). V was shortened by 3 bases and J by 6 bases, with 14 bases between the two germline ends. The CDR3 totals 13 residues. CDR1 and CDR2 (germline): SQVTM, ANQGSEA. CDR3 residues: CSVDGTGVDGYTF. CDR3 bases: TGCAGCGTTGATGGAACAGGTGTAGATGGCTACACCTTC. Complete variable domain (other parts from reference TRBV29-1 and TRBJ1-2): SAVISQKPSRDICQRGTSLTIQCQVDSQVTMMFWYRQQPGQSLTLIATANQGSEATYESGFVIDKFPISRPNLTFSTLTVSNMSPEDSSIYLCSVDGTGVDGYTFGSGTRLTVV.

J is TRBJ1-2 and V is TRBV7-9; D unresolved. Per the germline V gene, CDR1 is SEHNR and CDR2 is FQNEAQ (reference sequence). The CDR3 length is 14 residues. V gave up 2 bases and J gave up 2 bases, with 9 bases separating them. The CDR3 loop is CASSLSGTNYGYTF. DNA of the CDR3: TGTGCCAGCAGCTTATCTGGCACGAACTATGGCTACACCTTC.

The chain is built from TRBV10-1 and TRBJ1-1; D call uncertain. Germline CDR1 WNHNN, CDR2 SYGVQD (reference sequence). Trimming stripped 0 bases from V and 7 bases from J, with 9 bases between. This CDR3 has 13 residues. CDR3 residues: CASSESRYGEAFF. The CDR3 DNA follows: TGCGCCAGCAGTGAGTCGAGGTACGGTGAAGCTTTCTTT.

This rearrangement joins TRBV6-1 to TRBJ2-7; 7 bases line up with TRBD1. The CDR3 contains 15 residues. Germline CDR1 MNHNS, CDR2 SASEGT. V lost 5 bases and J lost 6; bases outside the gene matches: 13. CDR3 sequence (DNA): TGTGCCAGCAGTCCCCGACAGGGAAACCCAACCGAGCAGTACTTC. This gives the protein CASSPRQGNPTEQYF.

The chain links TRBV7-9 to TRBJ1-5; weak D call: TRBD1 (6 bases). The CDR3 runs 15 residues. V was shortened by 7 bases and J by 0 bases, with 13 bases between the two germline ends. Germline values: CDR1 SEHNR, CDR2 FQNEAQ (reference sequence). CDR3 in DNA: TGTGCCAGCATCATACGGGGGGCTAGCAATCAGCCCCAGCATTTT. It codes for CASIIRGASNQPQHF.

This clone appeared a few times. An end of the junction does not agree with germline; a read error may underlie this. This chain connects TRBV7-9 to TRBJ1-1; TRBD1 aligns across 8 bases. This CDR3 has 13 residues. Germline-derived CDR1 and CDR2 are SEHNR and FQNEAQ (reference sequence). CDR3 sequence: CSSRDRSNTEAFF. The CDR3 coding sequence is TGTTCCAGCAGGGACAGGTCGAACACTGAAGCTTTCTTT.

The chain joins TRBV18 to TRBJ1-5, with 9 bases identical to TRBD1. The germline gives CDR1 KGHSH, CDR2 LQKENI. The CDR3 totals 15 residues. Trimming cost V 3 bases and J 7 bases; bases outside gene matches: 7. CDR3 sequence: CASSPGQGPYQPQHF. DNA for the CDR3: TGTGCCAGCTCACCTGGACAGGGGCCTTACCAGCCCCAGCATTTT.